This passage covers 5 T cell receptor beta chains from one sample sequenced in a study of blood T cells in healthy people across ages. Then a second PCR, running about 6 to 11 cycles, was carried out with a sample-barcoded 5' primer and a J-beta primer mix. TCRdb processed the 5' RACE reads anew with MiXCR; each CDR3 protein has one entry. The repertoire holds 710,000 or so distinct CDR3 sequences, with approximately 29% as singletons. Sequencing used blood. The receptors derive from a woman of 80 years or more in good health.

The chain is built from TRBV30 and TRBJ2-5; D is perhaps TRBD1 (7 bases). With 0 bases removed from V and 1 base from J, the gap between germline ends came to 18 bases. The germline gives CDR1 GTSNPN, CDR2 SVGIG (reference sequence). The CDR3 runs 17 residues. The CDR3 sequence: CAWSVGGGGRSQETQYF. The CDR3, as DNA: TGTGCCTGGAGTGTAGGCGGAGGGGGCCGTAGCCAAGAGACCCAGTACTTC. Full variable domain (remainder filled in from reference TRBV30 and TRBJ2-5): SQTIHQWPATLVQPVGSPLSLECTVEGTSNPNLYWYRQAAGRGLQLLFYSVGIGQISSEVPQNLSASRPQDRQFILSSKKLLLSDSGFYLCAWSVGGGGRSQETQYFGPGTRLLVL.

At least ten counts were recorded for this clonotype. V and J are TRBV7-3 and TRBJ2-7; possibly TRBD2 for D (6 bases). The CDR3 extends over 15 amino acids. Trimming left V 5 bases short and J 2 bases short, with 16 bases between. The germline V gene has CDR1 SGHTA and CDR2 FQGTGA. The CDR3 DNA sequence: TGTGCCAGCAGCCCGACCGGGACTGGAACCTACGAGCAGTACTTC. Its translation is CASSPTGTGTYEQYF.

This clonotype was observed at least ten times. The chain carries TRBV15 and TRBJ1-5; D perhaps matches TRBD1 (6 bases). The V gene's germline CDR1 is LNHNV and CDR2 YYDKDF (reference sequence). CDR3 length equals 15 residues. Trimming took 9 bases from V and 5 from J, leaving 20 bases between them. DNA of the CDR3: TGTGCCACGGTACAGGGTAGAGGGGCTTATCAGCCCCAGCATTTT. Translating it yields CATVQGRGAYQPQHF.

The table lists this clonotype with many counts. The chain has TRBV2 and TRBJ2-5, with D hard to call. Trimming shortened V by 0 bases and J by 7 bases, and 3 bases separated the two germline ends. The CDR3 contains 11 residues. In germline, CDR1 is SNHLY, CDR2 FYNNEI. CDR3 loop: CASSEARTQYF. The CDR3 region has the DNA TGTGCCAGCAGTGAAGCCAGGACCCAGTACTTC.

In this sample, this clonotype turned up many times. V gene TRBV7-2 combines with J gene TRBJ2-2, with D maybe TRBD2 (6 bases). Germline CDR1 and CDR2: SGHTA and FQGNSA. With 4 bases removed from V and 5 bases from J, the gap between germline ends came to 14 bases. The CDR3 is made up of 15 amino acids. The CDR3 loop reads CASSSGLSDTGELFF. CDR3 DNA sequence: TGTGCCAGCAGCTCGGGACTTTCCGATACCGGGGAGCTGTTTTTT. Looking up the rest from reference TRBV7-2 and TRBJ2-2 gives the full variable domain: GAGVSQSPSNKVTEKGKDVELRCDPISGHTALYWYRQSLGQGLEFLIYFQGNSAPDKSGLPSDRFSAERTGGSVSTLTIQRTQQEDSAVYLCASSSGLSDTGELFFGEGSRLTVL.